This T cell receptor (beta chain) derives from a study of blood T cell repertoires in COVID-19. Study in general: Donors in the United States, Italy and Spain gave samples during acute or convalescent COVID-19. T cells, B-cell-depleted T cells, or PBMCs provided the cDNA or gDNA that served as material.

The V segment lost 2 bases and the J segment 7 bases; nucleotides outside the gene matches: 9. Per the germline V gene, CDR1 is MGHRA and CDR2 is YSYEKL. This CDR3 contains 15 residues. This clone was seen only once. Assay: immunoSEQ multiplex PCR; the TCRdb copy retains only in-frame clones and omits some. The repertoire includes around 130,000 clones, about 86% of them detected once, and more than 2% sits in the top ten. The TCR originated in a woman between 45 and 65 years old with acute or convalescent COVID-19. The sequencing input was peripheral blood. The chain links TRBV4-1 to TRBJ1-1; 8 bases map to TRBD1. CDR3 residues: CASSQPDRVAFEAFF. The DNA of the CDR3 is TGCGCCAGCAGCCAACCGGACAGGGTTGCCTTTGAAGCTTTCTTT.